This TCR beta chain was sequenced for a study of T cell responses to AZD1222 COVID-19 vaccine. Assay used: immunoSEQ multiplex PCR; TCRdb lists only in-frame clones, some missing. Of over 130,000 clones listed, around nine tenths are singletons. V lost 8 bases and J 5 bases, leaving 19 bases between the germline ends. The CDR3 is 15 residues long. Germline values: CDR1 MDHEN, CDR2 SYDVKM. The source of this sequence is an adult who received the AZD1222 COVID-19 vaccine. The V gene is TRBV28, the J gene TRBJ1-5; D possibly corresponds to TRBD1 (5 bases). The source was peripheral blood, collected 28 days after the second AZD1222 dose. In nucleotides, the CDR3 is TGTGCCAGCGGCAGCGGAGGGGTCTCGGATCAGCCCCAGCATTTT. Amino acids: CASGSGGVSDQPQHF. The variable domain in full, with the rest retrieved from reference TRBV28 and TRBJ1-5, is DVKVTQSSRYLVKRTGEKVFLECVQDMDHENMFWYRQDPGLGLRLIYFSYDVKMKEKGDIPEGYSVSREKKERFSLILESASTNQTSMYLCASGSGGVSDQPQHFGDGTRLSIL.